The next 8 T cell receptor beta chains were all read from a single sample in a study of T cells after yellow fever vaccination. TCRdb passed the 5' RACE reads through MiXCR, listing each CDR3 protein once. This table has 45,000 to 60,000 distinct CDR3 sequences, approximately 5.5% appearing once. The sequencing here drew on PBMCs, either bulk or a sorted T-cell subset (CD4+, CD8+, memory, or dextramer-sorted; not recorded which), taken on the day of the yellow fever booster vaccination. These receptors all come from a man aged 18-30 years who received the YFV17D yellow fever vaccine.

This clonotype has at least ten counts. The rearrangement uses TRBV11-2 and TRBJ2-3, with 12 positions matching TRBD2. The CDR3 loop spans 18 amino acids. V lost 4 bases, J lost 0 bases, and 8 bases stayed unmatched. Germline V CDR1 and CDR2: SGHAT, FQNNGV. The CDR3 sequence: CASSSTGTSGQSTDTQYF. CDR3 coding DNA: TGTGCCAGCAGCTCGACCGGGACTAGCGGGCAAAGCACAGATACGCAGTATTTT. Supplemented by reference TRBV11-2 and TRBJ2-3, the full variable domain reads EAGVAQSPRYKIIEKRQSVAFWCNPISGHATLYWYQQILGQGPKLLIQFQNNGVVDDSQLPKDRFSAERLKGVDSTLKIQPAKLEDSAVYLCASSSTGTSGQSTDTQYFGPGTRLTVL.

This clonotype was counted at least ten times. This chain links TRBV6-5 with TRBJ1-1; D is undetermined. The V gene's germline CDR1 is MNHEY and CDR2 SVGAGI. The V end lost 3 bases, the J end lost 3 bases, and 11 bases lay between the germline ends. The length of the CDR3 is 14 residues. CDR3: CASSYLGTDTEAFF. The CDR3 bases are TGTGCCAGCAGTTATCTGGGCACGGACACTGAAGCTTTCTTT.

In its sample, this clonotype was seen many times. This CDR3 reads CASSFEDRPIEQFF. CDR3 coding DNA: TGTGCCAGCAGTTTCGAGGACAGACCAATCGAGCAGTTCTTC. The chain joins TRBV28 to TRBJ2-1; the D gene is possibly TRBD1 (6 bases). Germline loops: CDR1 MDHEN, CDR2 SYDVKM. This CDR3 is built from 14 residues. V dropped 3 bases and J dropped 10 bases, with 16 bases sitting between them.

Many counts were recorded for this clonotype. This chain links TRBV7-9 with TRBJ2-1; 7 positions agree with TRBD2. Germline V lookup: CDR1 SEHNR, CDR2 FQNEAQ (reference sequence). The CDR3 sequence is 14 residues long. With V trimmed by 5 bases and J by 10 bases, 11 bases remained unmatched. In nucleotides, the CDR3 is TGTGCCAGCAGCGTAATGAGCGGGGAAGAGGAGCAGTTCTTC. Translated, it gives CASSVMSGEEEQFF. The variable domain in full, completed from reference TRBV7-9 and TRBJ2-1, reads DTGVSQNPRHKITKRGQNVTFRCDPISEHNRLYWYRQTLGQGPEFLTYFQNEAQLEKSRLLSDRFSAERPKGSFSTLEIQRTEQGDSAMYLCASSVMSGEEEQFFGPGTRLTVL.

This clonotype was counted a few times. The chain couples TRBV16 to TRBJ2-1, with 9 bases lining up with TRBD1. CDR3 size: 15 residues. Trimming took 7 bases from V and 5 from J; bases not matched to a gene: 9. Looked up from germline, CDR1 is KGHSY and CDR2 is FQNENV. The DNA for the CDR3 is TGTGCCAGCACCCCCGGGACAGGGTCAGACAATGAGCAGTTCTTC. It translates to CASTPGTGSDNEQFF.

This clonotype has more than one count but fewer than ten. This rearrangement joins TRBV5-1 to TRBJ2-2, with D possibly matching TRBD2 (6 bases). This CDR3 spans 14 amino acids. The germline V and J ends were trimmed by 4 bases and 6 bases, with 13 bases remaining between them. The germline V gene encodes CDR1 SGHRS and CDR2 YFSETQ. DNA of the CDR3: TGCGCCAGCAGCCCTCGACTAGGGGCCGGGGAGCTGTTTTTT. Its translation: CASSPRLGAGELFF.

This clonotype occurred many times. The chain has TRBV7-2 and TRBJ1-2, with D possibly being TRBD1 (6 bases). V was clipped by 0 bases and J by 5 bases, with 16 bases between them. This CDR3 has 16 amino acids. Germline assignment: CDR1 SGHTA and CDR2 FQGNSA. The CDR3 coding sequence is TGTGCCAGCAGCTTAGCGCCCGGGGGCGCCCGGTATGGCTACACCTTC. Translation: CASSLAPGGARYGYTF.

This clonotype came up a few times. CDR3 nucleotide sequence: TGTGCCAGCAGCGTGGGGAGCAGAAAAGGCTACACCTTC. It codes for CASSVGSRKGYTF. V and J are TRBV9 and TRBJ1-2, with unresolved D. Trimming left V 2 bases short and J 8 bases short, with 13 bases between. The CDR3 covers 13 residues. Germline V lookup: CDR1 SGDLS, CDR2 YYNGEE. Complete variable domain (other parts from reference TRBV9 and TRBJ1-2): DSGVTQTPKHLITATGQRVTLRCSPRSGDLSVYWYQQSLDQGLQFLIQYYNGEERAKGNILERFSAQQFPDLHSELNLSSLELGDSALYFCASSVGSRKGYTFGSGTRLTVV.